The rows below give T cell receptor beta chains drawn from one sample of a study of control samples from healthy donors and cancer patients. Assay used: immunoSEQ multiplex PCR; TCRdb lists only in-frame clones, some missing. The table has fewer than 300,000 clones, over 75% seen once. The sequencing input was PBMCs. Source of these receptors: an older woman with lung cancer. The CDR3 runs from the conserved cysteine through the conserved F or W. Fields, in order: D gene, J gene, V gene, clone size, CDR3 DNA, CDR3 protein. D genes are given only for firm matches. Part of the rows lack a size; the others show once, few, many or a class for expanded clones.

- | TRBJ1-2 | TRBV5-8 | - | TGTGCCAGCAGCAACAGCGGTATGGCATACACCTTC | CASSNSGMAYTF
- | TRBJ1-1 | TRBV3-1/TRBV3-2 | - | TGTGCCAGCAGCCTGGAGGGGCTAGGAGCTTTCTTT | CASSLEGLGAFF
TRBD2 | TRBJ2-7 | TRBV6-1 | - | TGTGCCAGCAGTGAAAGGTCGGGAGGGTACGAGCAGTACTTC | CASSERSGGYEQYF
- | TRBJ1-1 | TRBV16 | few | TGTGCCAGCAGCGTCGAACATGGGACCTTGGCTTTCTTT | CASSVEHGTLAFF
TRBD1 | TRBJ1-1 | TRBV6-6 | - | TGTGCCAGCAGTGTAACAGGGGGTAGCACTGAAGCTTTCTTT | CASSVTGGSTEAFF
- | TRBJ2-5 | TRBV9 | - | TGTGCCAGCAGCGTAGGTCAGGGCGGGGAGACCCAGTACTTC | CASSVGQGGETQYF
- | TRBJ1-2 | TRBV6-5 | - | TGTGCCAGCCAACTGGACGGAACCAACTATGGCTACACCTTC | CASQLDGTNYGYTF
TRBD2 | TRBJ2-2 | TRBV7-2 | - | TGTGCCAGCAGCTTAGCGGAAGCGGGGCACACCGGGGAGCTGTTTTTT | CASSLAEAGHTGELFF
TRBD1 | TRBJ2-5 | TRBV19 | - | TGTGCCAGTAGTGAAACAGGGGGGTCGGTCCTCCAAGAGACCCAGTACTTC | CASSETGGSVLQETQYF
- | TRBJ1-4 | TRBV30 | - | TGTGCCTGGAGTGTATCGTGGGGGACTAATGAAAAACTGTTTTTT | CAWSVSWGTNEKLFF
- | TRBJ2-1 | TRBV6-1 | once | TGTGCCAGCAGTGAAGTGGGGAGTGAGCAGTTCTTC | CASSEVGSEQFF